The text below deals with one T cell receptor beta chain. In the study's own analysis: Quantification of nucleated cells was approximated via reference gene primer amplification. This table comes from immunoSEQ multiplex PCR, and its TCRdb copy is limited to in-frame clones, with some not included. V, J and clone size are taken as reported in that table, and D and trimming were inferred from the DNA itself. The data contain roughly 210,000 clones, roughly 87% of them singletons. This record belongs to a study of blood T cell repertoires in COVID-19. About the research overall: Nucleic acid was either cDNA or gDNA, and it came from T cells, B-cell-depleted T cells, or PBMCs.

CDR1 is LNHDA, CDR2 SQIVND, per germline (reference sequence). V shed 3 bases, J shed 2 bases, and the junction held 23 bases outside the gene matches. The length of the CDR3 is 21 residues. The specimen was PBMCs or T cells enriched from blood (not recorded which). The genes are TRBV19 and TRBJ2-7, with TRBD2 matching over 9 bases. This receptor was taken from a young man in a cohort exposed to, infected with or recovered from COVID-19 (not recorded which). CDR3 sequence reads: CASSIHPSRAGGQILAYEQYF. CDR3 coding DNA: TGTGCCAGTAGTATCCACCCTTCTCGAGCGGGAGGACAAATTTTAGCCTACGAGCAGTACTTC.